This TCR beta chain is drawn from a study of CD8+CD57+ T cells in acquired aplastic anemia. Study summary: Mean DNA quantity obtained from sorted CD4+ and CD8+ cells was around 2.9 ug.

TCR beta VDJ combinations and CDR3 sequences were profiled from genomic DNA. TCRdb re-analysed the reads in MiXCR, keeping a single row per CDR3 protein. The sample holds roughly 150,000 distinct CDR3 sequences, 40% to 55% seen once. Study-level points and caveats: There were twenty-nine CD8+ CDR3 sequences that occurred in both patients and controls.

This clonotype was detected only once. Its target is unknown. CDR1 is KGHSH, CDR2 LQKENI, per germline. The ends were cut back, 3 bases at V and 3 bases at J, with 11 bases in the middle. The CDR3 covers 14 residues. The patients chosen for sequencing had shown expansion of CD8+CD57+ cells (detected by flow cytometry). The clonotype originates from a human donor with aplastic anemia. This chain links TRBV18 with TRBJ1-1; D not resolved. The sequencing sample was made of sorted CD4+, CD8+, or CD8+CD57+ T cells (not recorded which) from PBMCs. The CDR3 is CASSPRTGDTEAFF. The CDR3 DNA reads TGTGCCAGCTCACCTCGGACTGGGGACACTGAAGCTTTCTTT. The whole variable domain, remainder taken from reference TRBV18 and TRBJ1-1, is NAGVMQNPRHLVRRRGQEARLRCSPMKGHSHVYWYRQLPEEGLKFMVYLQKENIIDESGMPKERFSAEFPKEGPSILRIQQVVRGDSAAYFCASSPRTGDTEAFFGQGTRLTVV.